This T cell receptor beta chain was profiled in a study of blood T cells in healthy people across ages. Donors were systemically healthy Caucasian individuals from Russia aged roughly 6 to 100 years. Per sample, a minimum of 6.5 million PBMCs were isolated. The CDR3 has 14 amino acids. In germline, CDR1 is SGHRS, CDR2 YFSETQ. With 4 bases removed from V and 6 bases from J, the gap between germline ends came to 16 bases. Combining a sample-barcoded 5' primer with a J-beta primer mix, a second PCR ran for roughly 7 to 12 cycles. Using its own MiXCR run on the 5' RACE reads, TCRdb lists one record per CDR3 protein. The sample consists of about 830,000 distinct CDR3 sequences, approximately 59% of them appearing once.

The origin of this receptor is a man younger than 45 in good health. The rearrangement joins TRBV5-1 to TRBJ2-5; D is possibly TRBD2 (6 bases). What was sequenced was blood. The CDR3 here is CASSSGDSTKTQYF. The DNA of the CDR3 is TGCGCCAGCAGCAGTGGGGACTCAACAAAGACCCAGTACTTC.